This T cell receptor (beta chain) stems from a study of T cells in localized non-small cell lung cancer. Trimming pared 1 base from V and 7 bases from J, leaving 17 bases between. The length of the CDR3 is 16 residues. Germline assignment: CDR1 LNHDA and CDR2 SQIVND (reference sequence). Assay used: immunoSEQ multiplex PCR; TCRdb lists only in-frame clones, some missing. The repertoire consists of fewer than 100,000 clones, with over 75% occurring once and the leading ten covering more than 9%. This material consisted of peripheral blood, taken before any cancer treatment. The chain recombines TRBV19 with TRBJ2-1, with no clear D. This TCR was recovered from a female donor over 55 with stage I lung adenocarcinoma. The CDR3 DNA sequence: TGTGCCAGTAGTATAGCGGGCGCTCTAAGAAGGAATGAGCAGTTCTTC. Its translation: CASSIAGALRRNEQFF.